The next 18 T cell receptor beta chains were all read from a single sample in a study of T cells after yellow fever vaccination. TCRdb analysed the 5' RACE reads with MiXCR anew, one entry per CDR3 protein. The table has a few hundred thousand distinct CDR3 sequences, roughly 8.3% seen once. Specimen: PBMCs, collected around 45 days after the first yellow fever vaccination. All receptors come from a man younger than 35 who received the YFV17D yellow fever vaccine.

This clonotype came up a few times. The chain uses TRBV7-8 and TRBJ1-5; maybe TRBD1 (6 bases). CDR1 and CDR2 (germline): SGHVS, FQNEAQ. Deletions cut 0 bases from V and 4 bases from J, with 10 bases between. The CDR3 length is 15 residues. The CDR3 here is CASSLASRGNQPQHF. DNA of the CDR3: TGTGCCAGCAGCTTAGCGAGCAGGGGTAATCAGCCCCAGCATTTT.

A few counts support this clonotype. V gene TRBV7-2 combines with J gene TRBJ1-5, with unresolved D. The CDR3 runs 15 residues. V lost 3 bases to trimming and J lost 0 bases, with 9 bases between them. Germline V CDR1 and CDR2: SGHTA, FQGNSA. CDR3: CASSFGRLSNQPQHF. The CDR3 DNA reads TGTGCCAGCAGCTTCGGCAGACTTAGCAATCAGCCCCAGCATTTT.

There are a few counts of this clonotype. The rearrangement links TRBV13 to TRBJ2-1, with D possibly matching TRBD2 (6 bases). Trimming removed 6 bases from V and 0 bases from J, with 9 bases in between. This CDR3 is built from 14 residues. Germline V lookup: CDR1 PRHDT, CDR2 FYEKMQ (reference sequence). CDR3 loop: CASRPGLSYNEQFF. In DNA form, the CDR3 reads TGTGCCAGCAGGCCGGGACTCTCCTACAATGAGCAGTTCTTC.

This chain connects TRBV5-6 to TRBJ2-1; 9 bases are a match to TRBD2. CDR1 is SGHDT, CDR2 YYEEEE, per germline. The CDR3 covers 12 residues. CDR3 in DNA: TGTGCGAGCGGGGGGCCCTACAATGAGCAGTTCTTC. This codes for CASGGPYNEQFF.

The rearrangement uses TRBV9 and TRBJ1-4; TRBD1 is a possible D gene (6 bases). This CDR3 region has 14 residues. Trimming took 2 bases from V and 5 from J, leaving 10 bases between them. Germline CDR1 is SGDLS and CDR2 is YYNGEE. The CDR3 loop is CASSVRGGNEKLFF. The CDR3 DNA sequence: TGTGCCAGCAGCGTGAGGGGGGGGAATGAAAAACTGTTTTTT.

This clonotype was found a few times. The J gene is TRBJ2-6, the V gene TRBV5-1, with TRBD2 as a possible D gene (6 bases). Germline V CDR1 and CDR2: SGHRS, YFSETQ. Trimming removed 4 bases at V and 0 bases at J, with 11 bases between. This CDR3 comprises 16 residues. CDR3 DNA: TGCGCCAGCAGCGGCGGGGCGTTCTCTGGGGCCAACGTCCTGACTTTC. This sequence encodes CASSGGAFSGANVLTF.

Many counts were recorded for this clonotype. This chain joins TRBV28 and TRBJ2-3; 10 bases are shared with TRBD2. Trimming at V came to 5 bases and at J to 2 bases, leaving 4 bases not matched to a gene. CDR3 length equals 15 residues. CDR1 and CDR2 (germline): MDHEN, SYDVKM. CDR3 bases: TGTGCCAGCAGTCTAGCGGGGGCCAACACAGATACGCAGTATTTT. Its protein is CASSLAGANTDTQYF. Full variable domain (outside the CDR3, taken from reference TRBV28 and TRBJ2-3): DVKVTQSSRYLVKRTGEKVFLECVQDMDHENMFWYRQDPGLGLRLIYFSYDVKMKEKGDIPEGYSVSREKKERFSLILESASTNQTSMYLCASSLAGANTDTQYFGPGTRLTVL.

V gene TRBV5-1 combines with J gene TRBJ2-1; the match to TRBD2 covers 10 bases. Germline V gene data show CDR1 as SGHRS and CDR2 as YFSETQ. This CDR3 comprises 16 residues. J lost 4 bases, V lost 2 bases, and 6 bases had no gene match. CDR3 loop: CASSFQASGGYNEQFF. The CDR3 DNA sequence: TGCGCCAGCAGCTTCCAGGCTAGCGGGGGATACAATGAGCAGTTCTTC.

The chain recombines TRBV10-1 with TRBJ1-2; D possibly corresponds to TRBD1 (5 bases). Looked up from germline, CDR1 is WNHNN and CDR2 is SYGVQD (reference sequence). This CDR3 has 13 residues. Trimming left V 8 bases short and J 3 bases short, with 13 bases between. CDR3 bases: TGCGCCAGCTCCCCGGGGCGCGACTATGGCTACACCTTC. Translated: CASSPGRDYGYTF.

This clonotype has just a few counts. The chain recombines TRBV20-1 with TRBJ2-7; TRBD1 is a possible D gene (6 bases). The CDR3 is 12 residues long. Germline V gives CDR1 DFQATT, CDR2 SNEGSKA (reference sequence). V lost 4 bases, J lost 5 bases, and 12 bases lay in between. The CDR3 bases are TGCAGTGCTACCGACAGGTTGGACGAGCAGTACGTC. It is translated as CSATDRLDEQYV.

Ten or more counts support this clonotype. V usage is TRBV7-9 and J usage is TRBJ2-5; D gene unclear. V was cut by 5 bases and J by 2 bases, with 12 bases left in between. The CDR3 consists of 14 residues. In germline, CDR1 is SEHNR, CDR2 FQNEAQ (reference sequence). The CDR3 loop is CASSGPVVQETQYF. The DNA of the CDR3 is TGTGCCAGCAGCGGCCCGGTAGTTCAAGAGACCCAGTACTTC.

A few counts support this clonotype. V and J are TRBV11-2 and TRBJ1-2; 7 bases line up with TRBD1. J lost 2 bases, V lost 11 bases, and 11 bases had no gene match. CDR3 length: 14 amino acids. In germline, CDR1 is SGHAT, CDR2 FQNNGV. The CDR3 DNA reads TGTGCCGCAGGAGGGGACAGTCTGAACTATGGCTACACCTTC. Residues: CAAGGDSLNYGYTF.

This clonotype has a handful of counts. The rearrangement uses TRBV4-1 and TRBJ2-2; possible D gene TRBD2, 6 bases. Germline V gives CDR1 MGHRA, CDR2 YSYEKL. Between the trimmed V and J ends, which lost 2 bases and 7 bases, there was a span of 20 bases. The CDR3 is 17 residues long. In nucleotides, the CDR3 is TGCGCCAGCAGCCAAACTTCGGGCAGCGGGCGTGGCGGGGAGCTGTTTTTT. It is translated as CASSQTSGSGRGGELFF.

This clonotype appeared a few times. The chain has TRBV10-3 and TRBJ2-7, with D unresolved. Germline V gene sequence: CDR1 ENHRY, CDR2 SYGVKD. This CDR3 region has 13 residues. V shed 0 bases and J shed 3 bases, with 6 bases lying between them. CDR3 residues: CAISESKGYEQYF. The CDR3 coding sequence is TGTGCCATCAGTGAGTCGAAGGGCTACGAGCAGTACTTC.

V and J are TRBV6-2 or TRBV6-3 and TRBJ2-7, with 10 bases matching TRBD1. This CDR3 is built from 11 residues. Germline V gene sequence: CDR1 MNHEY, CDR2 SVGEGT. V was clipped by 4 bases and J by 13 bases; unmatched bases: 4. Written as DNA, the CDR3 is TGTGCCAGCAGTTCCGGGACAGGGGACTACTTC. Protein: CASSSGTGDYF.

The rearrangement uses TRBV4-1 and TRBJ1-5; D not certain. The germline V and J ends were trimmed by 2 bases and 3 bases, with 8 bases remaining between them. The V gene's germline CDR1 is MGHRA and CDR2 YSYEKL. The length of the CDR3 is 14 residues. The CDR3 protein is CASSQILYNQPQHF. The CDR3, as DNA: TGCGCCAGCAGCCAAATCCTGTACAATCAGCCCCAGCATTTT.

The V gene is TRBV6-2 or TRBV6-3, the J gene TRBJ2-1; D may be TRBD2 (6 bases). The CDR3 is 13 amino acids. Trimming took off 4 bases at V and 7 bases at J, with 11 bases between the two ends. The V gene's germline CDR1 is MNHEY and CDR2 SVGEGT. The CDR3 bases are TGTGCCAGCAGTTCAGGGACTTCAAATGAGCAGTTCTTC. This encodes CASSSGTSNEQFF.

The J gene is TRBJ2-1, the V gene TRBV11-2; D is uncertain. Trimming stripped 3 bases from V and 8 bases from J, with 14 bases between. The germline V gene has CDR1 SGHAT and CDR2 FQNNGV. This CDR3 has 14 residues. CDR3 coding DNA: TGTGCCAGCAGCTTTAGGACCCTTTGGGATGAGCAGTTCTTC. It yields the protein CASSFRTLWDEQFF.